A selection of T cell receptor beta chains follows, all from one sample in a study of OX40 agonist ivuxolimab in advanced cancers. Produced via immunoSEQ multiplex PCR; TCRdb's table is partial and in-frame only. The profile covers about 35,000 clones, with approximately 80% appearing a single time and less than 20% taken by the ten largest. The sample was CD4+ or CD8+ T cells sorted from blood, taken in a trial of the OX40 agonist ivuxolimab. These receptors originate from an adult with an advanced solid tumor such as melanoma, head and neck, liver or kidney cancer. The conserved cysteine and the conserved F or W are not part of the CDR3 here.

v_call	cdr3_aa
TRBV9	ASSVWDRGSETQY
TRBV7-4	ASSLSPDSPGNTIY
TRBV6-1	ASSDDSLHPEKLF
TRBV11-2	ASSIWTENTEAF
TRBV6-5	ASRLGKAYGYT
TRBV10-3	AISESGRNYGYT
TRBV7-2	ASSLRPGQGHNEQF
TRBV9	ASSEGTVFDEQF
TRBV27	ASSLLRGSTDTQY
TRBV19	ASSAGIELGEQF
TRBV7-9	ASRPPGLLYEQY
TRBV5-1	ASSLTAREDNEQY
TRBV6-5	AGIGPGNQPQH
TRBV19	AKGQENIQY
TRBV7-8	ASSSRDPSMVDYGYT
TRBV29-1	SVVGLKGYT
TRBV27	ASSLSRGFHSGANVLT
TRBV6-6	ASRLAGELF
TRBV19	ASSIEGTVIYEQY
TRBV7-6	ASSPSGDSNQPQH
TRBV6-5	ASTFGKEQY
TRBV23-1	ASSPPGDSETQY
TRBV2	ASSVGGPRGQAF
TRBV5-1	ASSGGTSGYNEQF
TRBV2	ASFHGTIMDEQY
TRBV28	ASSLRNWDREAYEQY
TRBV5-6	ASSWDPYLSTDTQY
TRBV10-2	ASRAGSQPQH
TRBV29-1	SVASLGGYT
TRBV7-6	ASSLLPLGDTQY
TRBV11-3	ASSLYRQGAGEQY
TRBV13	ASSSRTGQNSGANVLT
TRBV2	ASSEVLVFEGGYT
TRBV7-9	ASSLSSGAYGYT
TRBV6-5	ASSYRLNSYEQY
TRBV10-3	AISLTSGNTGELF
TRBV14	ASSQGGTIPYEQY
TRBV4-1	ASSQDTLQTNTGELF
TRBV6-1	ASSEGEGGPHEQY
TRBV27	ASHSTYEQY
TRBV6-5	ASSYSSNQPQH
TRBV15	ATKRAGAGTSGSYEQY
TRBV6-5	ASSSANLYEQY
TRBV2	ASSDLAGGDYNEQF
TRBV6-5	ASSDGGMNTEAF
TRBV11-2	ASSSWEVNGYT
TRBV7-9	ASTSPGSPYEQY
TRBV5-1	ASSLFELDRGNQPQH
TRBV6-4	ASRDRQGGTYQPQH
TRBV4-1	ASSLGVYTEAF
TRBV6-6	ASSSYRTGGTEAF
TRBV9	ASSPQRGVNEQF
TRBV4-1	ASSQDSLAASYEQY
TRBV4-3	ASSPGQGANYGYT
TRBV30	AWSPLNTEAF